This T cell receptor (beta chain) was captured in a study of CD4 and CD8 cells across lung adenocarcinoma regions. Each CDR3 protein gets one entry after TCRdb re-called the PCR reads with MiXCR. The repertoire holds around 15,000 distinct CDR3 sequences, with 55% as singletons. The germline V gene has CDR1 WSHSY and CDR2 SAAADI. This CDR3 spans 13 amino acids. This chain connects TRBV10-2 to TRBJ2-3; D is perhaps TRBD1 (6 bases). TRBJ2-7 explains the end of the DNA better; the J call may be wrong. The sequenced sample consisted of CD8+ T cells from the center of a lung tumor. This TCR came from a female donor with lung adenocarcinoma. The CD4 and CD8 labels of this study may be unreliable. The CDR3 region has the DNA TGCGGAGCCGGGGCAGGGGACAAAGATACGCAGTACTTC. Its translation is CGAGAGDKDTQYF.